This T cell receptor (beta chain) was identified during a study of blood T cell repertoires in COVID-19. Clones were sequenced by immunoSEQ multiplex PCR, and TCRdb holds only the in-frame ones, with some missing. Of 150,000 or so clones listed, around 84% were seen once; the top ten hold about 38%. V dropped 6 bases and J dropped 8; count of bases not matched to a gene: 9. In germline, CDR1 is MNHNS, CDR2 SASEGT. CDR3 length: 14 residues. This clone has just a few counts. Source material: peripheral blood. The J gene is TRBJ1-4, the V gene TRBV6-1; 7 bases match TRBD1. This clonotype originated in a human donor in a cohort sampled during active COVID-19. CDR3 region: CASSSTQGNEKLFF. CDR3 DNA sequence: TGTGCCAGCAGCTCCACACAGGGGAACGAAAAACTGTTTTTT.